The following is a T cell receptor beta chain sequence with its context. This entry belongs to a study of blood T cell repertoires in COVID-19. As for the study in general: COVID-19 samples, acute and convalescent, were from the United States, Italy and Spain. PBMCs, B-cell-depleted T cells, or T cells provided the cDNA or gDNA that made up the material.

The germline V gene has CDR1 MNHNS and CDR2 SASEGT. This CDR3 has 17 residues. The V and J ends lost 3 bases and 3 bases, in that order; junction bases with no gene match: 6. As processed by the authors: The assay estimated nucleated cells by amplifying reference gene primers. Profiling relied on immunoSEQ multiplex PCR, and the TCRdb table lists in-frame clones only, not all of them. The V and J calls and clone size come from that table; D and trimming were worked out from the DNA. This sample has about 170,000 clones; approximately 85% occur once, and the top ten carry roughly 1.3%. This receptor was taken from a man aged 55 to 70 who had recovered from COVID-19. The chain carries TRBV6-1 and TRBJ2-3; 13 positions agree with TRBD2. Sequenced input: peripheral blood. The CDR3 reads CASSDPTGLAGTDTQYF. The CDR3 bases are TGTGCCAGCAGTGACCCCACGGGACTAGCGGGAACAGATACGCAGTATTTT.